The sequence of this T cell receptor beta chain was determined in a study of shared clonotypes between healthy human individuals. Several immunoSEQ 96-well plates shared each subset's DNA, each plate a replicate. Produced via immunoSEQ multiplex PCR; TCRdb's table is partial and in-frame only. The sample records approximately 1.4 million clones, around 98% being singletons. Study findings and constraints: Larger richness was generally estimated for naive than memory subsets. Compared with clonotypes that all four donors shared, non-shared clonotypes had lower generation probabilities.

As to this clone: The antigen is unknown. Other DNA sequences in the sample encode the same CDR3.

The CDR3 loop spans 14 amino acids. The V and J ends lost 3 bases and 2 bases, in that order; junction bases with no gene match: 4. Germline values: CDR1 SGHRS, CDR2 YFSETQ. The chain links TRBV5-1 to TRBJ2-5, with 7 nucleotides matching TRBD1. The sample was naive CD4+ T cells sorted from blood. As to subset: CD45RA+ positively selected. The sequence was obtained from a man between 25 and 39 years old in good health. The CDR3 sequence: CASSSGQLQETQYF. The CDR3 nucleotides read TGCGCCAGCAGCTCGGGACAGTTACAAGAGACCCAGTACTTC. Drawing the rest from reference TRBV5-1 and TRBJ2-5, the complete variable domain is KAGVTQTPRYLIKTRGQQVTLSCSPISGHRSVSWYQQTPGQGLQFLFEYFSETQRNKGNFPGRFSGRQFSNSRSEMNVSTLELGDSALYLCASSSGQLQETQYFGPGTRLLVL.